The 17 T cell receptor beta chains below were found in one sample sequenced in a study of T cell responses to AZD1222 COVID-19 vaccine. Using immunoSEQ multiplex PCR, the repertoire was profiled, and TCRdb retains in-frame clones only, with some absent. This repertoire shows approximately 110,000 clones, around 94% found once; its top ten account for 2% to 2.5%. The sample was peripheral blood, taken on day 0 of AZD1222 vaccination. Source of these receptors: an adult in good health.

The CDR3 here is CSVDRTGRTMNTEAFF. The CDR3 nucleotides read TGCAGCGTCGACAGGACAGGGAGGACCATGAACACTGAAGCTTTCTTT. The J gene is TRBJ1-1, the V gene TRBV29-1; TRBD1 matches at 8 bases. Germline CDR1 is SQVTM and CDR2 is ANQGSEA. V was pared by 6 bases and J by 0 bases, with 12 bases of the junction left unmatched. The CDR3 totals 16 residues.

The gene calls are TRBV12-3 or TRBV12-4 and TRBJ1-1, with D unresolved. Trimming left V 8 bases short and J 0 bases short, with 7 bases between. The CDR3 extends over 12 amino acids. The CDR3 DNA sequence: TGTGCCAGCGGGATTTTGAACACTGAAGCTTTCTTT. It yields the protein CASGILNTEAFF.

Here the CDR3 reads CAWNRASGRGRFF. The DNA of the CDR3 is TGTGCCTGGAACCGGGCTAGCGGGAGGGGGAGGTTCTTC. The J gene is TRBJ2-1, the V gene TRBV30; TRBD2 matches at 12 bases. The CDR3 has 13 amino acids. Germline V CDR1 and CDR2: GTSNPN, SVGIG (reference sequence). Losses at the gene ends were 4 bases for V and 15 bases for J; bases not matched to a gene: 10.

The gene calls are TRBV4-1 and TRBJ1-1; 7 positions match TRBD1. Germline V lookup: CDR1 MGHRA, CDR2 YSYEKL. The length of the CDR3 is 14 residues. The J segment lost 4 bases and the V segment lost 3 bases, leaving 5 bases of the junction unmatched. This chain's CDR3 is CASSQHRGRTEAFF. CDR3 bases: TGCGCCAGCAGCCAGCACAGGGGCCGCACTGAAGCTTTCTTT.

The chain employs TRBV24-1 and TRBJ2-3, with unresolved D. In germline, CDR1 is KGHDR, CDR2 SFDVKD. V was trimmed by 3 bases and J by 4 bases, leaving 13 bases between them. The CDR3 sequence is 15 residues long. DNA for the CDR3: TGTGCCACCAGTGATGCAGGCCGTGGCGCAGATACGCAGTATTTT. Amino acids: CATSDAGRGADTQYF.

The V call is TRBV6-2 or TRBV6-3, the J call TRBJ2-7, with a possible D match to TRBD1 (6 bases). The CDR3 has 13 residues. Trimming removed 2 bases from V and 2 bases from J, with 7 bases in between. Germline loops: CDR1 MNHEY, CDR2 SVGEGT. The CDR3 DNA sequence: TGTGCCAGCAGTTACGACAGGCCCTACGAGCAGTACTTC. This translates into CASSYDRPYEQYF.

CDR3 DNA: TGCGCCAGCAGCCAAGACAGAAATCAGCCCCAGCATTTT. It translates to CASSQDRNQPQHF. V gene TRBV4-3 combines with J gene TRBJ1-5; D is uncertain. V shed 0 bases and J shed 4 bases, with 4 bases lying between them. The CDR3 length is 13 residues. Germline CDR1 is LGHNA and CDR2 is YSLEER.

The genes are TRBV9 and TRBJ1-1; D is undetermined. The CDR3 is made up of 13 amino acids. V was shortened by 1 base and J by 6 bases, with 10 bases between the two germline ends. CDR1 is SGDLS, CDR2 YYNGEE, per germline. CDR3 DNA sequence: TGTGCCAGCAGCGTAACCGCAGGCGCTGAAGCTTTCTTT. It translates to CASSVTAGAEAFF.

This clone was seen only once. The rearrangement links TRBV2 to TRBJ1-6; D unclear. CDR3 length: 14 residues. Germline V lookup: CDR1 SNHLY, CDR2 FYNNEI. Trimming shortened V by 4 bases and J by 2 bases, and 6 bases separated the two germline ends. Here the CDR3 DNA reads TGTGCCAGCAGTGTGGCCCCCTATAATTCACCCCTCCACTTT. Protein sequence: CASSVAPYNSPLHF.

This chain joins TRBV18 and TRBJ1-2, with 7 positions matching TRBD1. Losses at the gene ends were 3 bases for V and 5 bases for J; bases not matched to a gene: 9. Germline V CDR1 and CDR2: KGHSH, LQKENI. The CDR3 consists of 15 residues. DNA for the CDR3: TGTGCCAGCTCACCCATCGAGACAGGGCTATATGGCTACACCTTC. Its protein product is CASSPIETGLYGYTF.

The rearrangement joins TRBV11-3 to TRBJ1-1, with D perhaps matching TRBD1 (5 bases). The CDR3 is 14 amino acids. Trimming took off 5 bases at V and 1 base at J, with 11 bases between the two ends. Germline CDR1 reads SGHNT; CDR2 reads YENEEA. CDR3 in DNA: TGTGCCAGCAGCAAAGGGACGGGGAACACTGAAGCTTTCTTT. This sequence encodes CASSKGTGNTEAFF.

This sequence joins TRBV11-1 and TRBJ1-1; the D gene is possibly TRBD1 (5 bases). The CDR3 runs to 12 residues. Per the germline V gene, CDR1 is SGHAT and CDR2 is FQDESV (reference sequence). The germline V and J ends were trimmed by 1 base and 11 bases, with 11 bases remaining between them. The CDR3 sequence: CASSLGGRRAFF. The DNA of the CDR3 is TGTGCCAGCAGCTTAGGGGGACGGCGGGCTTTCTTT.

The genes are TRBV10-2 and TRBJ1-4, with no clear D. Germline lookup yields CDR1 WSHSY and CDR2 SAAADI. Trimming stripped 6 bases from V and 5 bases from J, with 13 bases between. CDR3 size: 14 residues. The CDR3 spells CASSERRPNEKLFF. The CDR3 DNA sequence: TGCGCCAGCAGCGAAAGAAGACCAAATGAAAAACTGTTTTTT.

V and J are TRBV2 and TRBJ1-1; tentative D call: TRBD1 (6 bases). V shed 5 bases and J shed 11 bases, with 15 bases lying between them. The CDR3 is made up of 12 amino acids. From germline, CDR1 is SNHLY and CDR2 FYNNEI. For the CDR3, the DNA is TGTGCCAGCAGTTATCAGGGGATTCTGGCTTTCTTT. It yields the protein CASSYQGILAFF.

V gene TRBV18 combines with J gene TRBJ2-1, with 7 positions matching TRBD1. There are 15 residues in the CDR3. The V gene's germline CDR1 is KGHSH and CDR2 LQKENI. V dropped 2 bases and J dropped 4; count of bases not matched to a gene: 5. The CDR3 nucleotides read TGTGCCAGCTCACCATACCGGGACAGTTACAATGAGCAGTTCTTC. This gives the protein CASSPYRDSYNEQFF. The complete variable domain, with remaining parts taken from reference TRBV18 and TRBJ2-1, reads NAGVMQNPRHLVRRRGQEARLRCSPMKGHSHVYWYRQLPEEGLKFMVYLQKENIIDESGMPKERFSAEFPKEGPSILRIQQVVRGDSAAYFCASSPYRDSYNEQFFGPGTRLTVL.

The chain has TRBV2 and TRBJ1-1; D remains unclear. This CDR3 contains 12 residues. Trimming removed 6 bases from V and 0 bases from J, with 5 bases in between. From germline, CDR1 is SNHLY and CDR2 FYNNEI. CDR3 sequence: CASRRMNTEAFF. The CDR3 DNA reads as TGTGCCAGCAGACGGATGAACACTGAAGCTTTCTTT.

This clone has a handful of counts. The chain employs TRBV20-1 and TRBJ2-1; D is perhaps TRBD2 (5 bases). The CDR3 runs 14 residues. Between the trimmed V and J ends, which lost 3 bases and 7 bases, there was a span of 16 bases. Germline V gene lookup returns CDR1 DFQATT and CDR2 SNEGSKA (reference sequence). CDR3 loop: CSASEGVDPNEQFF. In nucleotides, the CDR3 is TGCAGTGCTAGTGAGGGAGTAGACCCTAATGAGCAGTTCTTC.